Below are 27 T cell receptor beta chains sequenced from a single sample in a study of T cells in Graves' hyperthyroidism and ophthalmopathy. From RNA transcripts, TCR beta CDR3 regions were amplified. The HTBI primer set drove a first-round RT-PCR of the TCR CDR3. One entry per CDR3 protein results from TCRdb running MiXCR on the multiplex PCR reads. In the table there are 400,000 or so distinct CDR3 sequences, approximately 14% of which are singletons. Sequencing input: blood. The receptors stem from a woman under 40 with Graves' ophthalmopathy.

This clonotype was seen a few times. The CDR3 protein is CAIRAGPNLWEQYF. The CDR3 DNA reads TGTGCCATCAGGGCGGGCCCTAACCTTTGGGAGCAGTACTTC. The rearrangement joins TRBV10-3 to TRBJ2-7; tentative D call: TRBD2 (5 bases). The CDR3 runs to 14 residues. The germline gives CDR1 ENHRY, CDR2 SYGVKD. Trimming removed 6 bases at V and 7 bases at J, with 19 bases between.

This clonotype has more than one count but fewer than ten. The chain joins TRBV7-9 to TRBJ2-4; D gene ambiguous. V dropped 1 base and J dropped 9 bases, with 7 bases sitting between them. The CDR3 sequence is 12 residues long. The germline gives CDR1 SEHNR, CDR2 FQNEAQ (reference sequence). CDR3 nucleotides: TGTGCCAGCAGCTTAGTCCTGGGCATTCAGTACTTC. This encodes CASSLVLGIQYF.

In this sample, this clonotype turned up many times. This chain links TRBV13 with TRBJ2-1, with D hard to call. The CDR3 is 12 residues long. Germline CDR1 reads PRHDT; CDR2 reads FYEKMQ (reference sequence). Trimming took off 3 bases at V and 7 bases at J, with 7 bases between the two ends. DNA of the CDR3: TGTGCCAGCAGCTTTTCCTGGAATGAGCAGTTCTTC. The encoded protein is CASSFSWNEQFF.

The J gene is TRBJ2-1, the V gene TRBV9; D gene ambiguous. CDR3 length equals 15 residues. The germline gives CDR1 SGDLS, CDR2 YYNGEE. Trimming took 4 bases from V and 2 from J, leaving 13 bases between them. For the CDR3, the DNA is TGTGCCAGCAGCCTCTTGGCGGCTGCCTACAATGAGCAGTTCTTC. The encoded protein is CASSLLAAAYNEQFF.

This clonotype has at least ten counts. The chain uses TRBV4-1 and TRBJ1-3; the D is unclear. The CDR3 extends over 17 amino acids. In germline, CDR1 is MGHRA, CDR2 YSYEKL. Trimming removed 4 bases at V and 0 bases at J, with 16 bases between. For the CDR3, the DNA is TGCGCCAGCAGCCTTGGCTCCGGACGGTACTCTGGAAACACCATATATTTT. Its translation is CASSLGSGRYSGNTIYF.

This clonotype occurred many times. The chain uses TRBV20-1 and TRBJ2-3; 10 bases fit TRBD1. Trimming took 4 bases from V and 1 from J; bases not matched to a gene: 2. The CDR3 length is 14 residues. Germline assignment: CDR1 DFQATT and CDR2 SNEGSKA (reference sequence). The DNA for the CDR3 is TGCAGTGCTAAGGACAGGGGGGGCACAGATACGCAGTATTTT. Translating it yields CSAKDRGGTDTQYF.

V is TRBV4-2 and J is TRBJ2-7; perhaps TRBD2 as D (6 bases). The CDR3 spans 15 residues. V was pared by 4 bases and J by 2 bases, with 15 bases between. Per germline, CDR1 LGHNA and CDR2 YNFKEQ. The CDR3 nucleotides are TGTGCCAGCAGCCGCCGGGGGAGCCAAACCTACGAGCAGTACTTC. Translating gives CASSRRGSQTYEQYF.

This clonotype was detected many times. The rearrangement uses TRBV6-1 and TRBJ2-1; the D gene is possibly TRBD1 (6 bases). The CDR3 contains 12 residues. Looked up from germline, CDR1 is MNHNS and CDR2 is SASEGT. Trimming removed 7 bases from V and 8 bases from J, with 12 bases in between. The CDR3 DNA reads TGTGCCAGCAAAAGACAGGTCCATGAGCAGTTCTTC. Residues: CASKRQVHEQFF.

This clonotype was detected ten times or more. The chain has TRBV7-6 and TRBJ2-7; tentative D call: TRBD2 (5 bases). CDR3 length: 15 residues. Germline V gene lookup returns CDR1 SGHVS and CDR2 FNYEAQ. Trimming took 5 bases from V and 0 from J, leaving 14 bases between them. The CDR3 region has the DNA TGTGCCAGCAGCCCACCTCCGGGGATCTCCTACGAGCAGTACTTC. Encoded protein: CASSPPPGISYEQYF.

This clonotype has a count of ten or more. CDR3 coding DNA: TGTGCCAGCAGACCACCACTAGCGGAGATCACAGATACGCAGTATTTT. The encoded protein is CASRPPLAEITDTQYF. The rearrangement joins TRBV12-3 or TRBV12-4 to TRBJ2-3; 8 bases align to TRBD2. With V trimmed by 6 bases and J by 2 bases, 10 bases remained unmatched. The CDR3 contains 16 residues.

This clonotype has at least ten counts. CDR3 sequence reads: CSARDNDRGDNSPLHF. Here the CDR3 DNA reads TGCAGTGCTAGAGACAATGACAGGGGCGATAATTCACCCCTCCACTTT. The rearrangement joins TRBV20-1 to TRBJ1-6, with 8 bases that match TRBD1. Germline V gene sequence: CDR1 DFQATT, CDR2 SNEGSKA (reference sequence). J was trimmed by 5 bases and V by 0 bases; bases with no gene match: 6. The CDR3 is made up of 16 amino acids.

Concerning this clonotype: This may arise from a read error, as a much more abundant clone is one base away. This chain joins TRBV12-3 or TRBV12-4 and TRBJ2-5, with a tentative D call TRBD2 (5 bases). The CDR3 has 12 amino acids. The V end was cut by 2 bases, the J end by 7 bases, with 8 bases between. The CDR3 DNA sequence: TGTGCCAGCAGTTTATTTGGAGGGACCCAGTACTTC. Translation gives CASSLFGGTQYF.

This clonotype was seen at least ten times. V and J are TRBV18 and TRBJ2-1, with 14 bases matching TRBD2. Germline V gene sequence: CDR1 KGHSH, CDR2 LQKENI. This CDR3 contains 16 residues. V was pared by 3 bases and J by 8 bases, with 6 bases of the junction left unmatched. This CDR3 is CASSPRLAGGRDEQFF. In DNA form, the CDR3 reads TGTGCCAGCTCACCGAGACTAGCGGGGGGGCGGGATGAGCAGTTCTTC.

This clonotype occurred many times. J is TRBJ2-3 and V is TRBV3-1; no reliable D call. V gave up 0 bases and J gave up 9 bases, with 10 bases separating them. The CDR3 totals 13 residues. CDR1 and CDR2 (germline): LGHDT, YNNKEL (reference sequence). The CDR3 region has the DNA TGTGCCAGCAGCCAAGATGTGGTAGACACGCAGTATTTT. Encoded protein: CASSQDVVDTQYF.

In this sample, this clonotype turned up many times. The chain joins TRBV2 to TRBJ2-2, with TRBD1 identical over 10 bases. The V segment lost 5 bases and the J segment 5 bases; nucleotides outside the gene matches: 5. Germline V lookup: CDR1 SNHLY, CDR2 FYNNEI. The CDR3 extends over 15 amino acids. In DNA form, the CDR3 reads TGTGCCAGCAGTCGACAGGGGGCTTCTACCGGGGAGCTGTTTTTT. Its protein is CASSRQGASTGELFF.

This clonotype came up many times. The rearrangement uses TRBV11-2 and TRBJ2-7; either TRBD1 or TRBD2 may supply D (5 bases each). V dropped 8 bases and J dropped 3 bases, with 20 bases sitting between them. This CDR3 region has 15 residues. The germline V gene has CDR1 SGHAT and CDR2 FQNNGV. The CDR3 reads CASVPRGSLGYEQYF. The CDR3 bases are TGTGCCAGCGTTCCGAGGGGTAGCTTGGGCTACGAGCAGTACTTC.

This clonotype came up many times. The gene calls are TRBV20-1 and TRBJ1-2; the D gene is possibly TRBD1 (5 bases). Germline V lookup: CDR1 DFQATT, CDR2 SNEGSKA (reference sequence). CDR3 length equals 12 residues. With 4 bases removed from V and 5 bases from J, the gap between germline ends came to 11 bases. The DNA for the CDR3 is TGCAGTGCTATAAGGACAATTTATGGCTACACCTTC. It yields the protein CSAIRTIYGYTF.

J is TRBJ1-4 and V is TRBV9; D is ambiguous. V lost 0 bases, J lost 5 bases, and 8 bases lay in between. The CDR3 runs to 14 residues. The V gene's germline CDR1 is SGDLS and CDR2 YYNGEE. DNA for the CDR3: TGTGCCAGCAGCGTAGGTTCAGCAAATGAAAAACTGTTTTTT. This translates into CASSVGSANEKLFF.

The chain has TRBV24-1 and TRBJ2-3; D unclear. The V gene lost 4 bases and the J gene lost 3 bases, with 7 bases spanning the gap. Per the germline V gene, CDR1 is KGHDR and CDR2 is SFDVKD. The CDR3 has 13 amino acids. CDR3 sequence reads: CATSEPGTDTQYF. The CDR3 nucleotides read TGTGCCACCAGTGAACCCGGGACAGATACGCAGTATTTT.

This clonotype has more than one count but fewer than ten. The CDR3 DNA sequence: TGTGCCAGCAGCTTAGAGGACGGACCGACTAGCACAGATACGCAGTATTTT. This encodes CASSLEDGPTSTDTQYF. The rearrangement uses TRBV7-8 and TRBJ2-3; D is undetermined. Between the trimmed V and J ends, which lost 1 base and 0 bases, there was a span of 14 bases. This CDR3 is 17 amino acids long. The germline V gene encodes CDR1 SGHVS and CDR2 FQNEAQ. Using reference TRBV7-8 and TRBJ2-3 for the parts outside the CDR3, the full variable domain is GAGVSQSPRYKVAKRGQDVALRCDPISGHVSLFWYQQALGQGPEFLTYFQNEAQLDKSGLPSDRFFAERPEGSVSTLKIQRTQQEDSAVYLCASSLEDGPTSTDTQYFGPGTRLTVL.

This clonotype was counted many times. V usage is TRBV20-1 and J usage is TRBJ2-7, with 7 bases matching TRBD2. Germline V gene sequence: CDR1 DFQATT, CDR2 SNEGSKA (reference sequence). The V gene end was trimmed by 2 bases and the J gene end by 3 bases; junction bases not matched to a gene: 7. The CDR3 has 14 residues. The CDR3 bases are TGCAGTGCTAGAACCGGGACTACCATCTACGAGCAGTACTTC. Translating it yields CSARTGTTIYEQYF.

This clonotype was observed at least ten times. This sequence joins TRBV20-1 and TRBJ2-7; 9 positions match TRBD1. The ends lost 5 bases at V and 0 bases at J; junction bases unmatched: 5. CDR3 length: 14 amino acids. CDR1 is DFQATT and CDR2 is SNEGSKA in the germline V gene (reference sequence). The CDR3 DNA is TGCAGTGCTGGGGACAGGGATTACTCCTACGAGCAGTACTTC. Residues: CSAGDRDYSYEQYF.

The chain links TRBV6-9 to TRBJ2-1; TRBD2 matches at 7 bases. J was trimmed by 7 bases and V by 3 bases; bases with no gene match: 9. Per the germline V gene, CDR1 is MNHGY and CDR2 is SVAAGI. The CDR3 is made up of 15 amino acids. The CDR3 DNA sequence: TGTGCCAGCAGTTACGGGGGGTTGATAGATAATGAGCAGTTCTTC. Protein product: CASSYGGLIDNEQFF.

Note on this clonotype: This may come from a read error, since a much larger clone is one base off. The chain links TRBV28 to TRBJ2-2; unclear D gene. This CDR3 has 13 residues. Trimming removed 3 bases at V and 9 bases at J, with 11 bases between. Germline V gene data show CDR1 as MDHEN and CDR2 as SYDVKM. The CDR3 loop reads CASSLASPRELFF. The CDR3 DNA sequence: TGTGCCAGCAGTTTGGCTAGTCCCAGGGAGCTGTTTTTT. Together with reference TRBV28 and TRBJ2-2, the CDR3 gives the full variable domain: DVKVTQSSRYLVKRTGEKVFLECVQDMDHENMFWYRQDPGLGLRLIYFSYDVKMKEKGDIPEGYSVSREKKERFSLILESASTNQTSMYLCASSLASPRELFFGEGSRLTVL.

V gene TRBV11-2 combines with J gene TRBJ2-7; 9 positions agree with TRBD1. Trimming removed 2 bases from V and 6 bases from J; junction bases left unmatched: 5. This CDR3 comprises 14 residues. Looked up from germline, CDR1 is SGHAT and CDR2 is FQNNGV. The DNA for the CDR3 is TGTGCCAGCAGCTTACGAACAGGGGGCGGCGAGCAGTACTTC. It yields the protein CASSLRTGGGEQYF.

The rearrangement joins TRBV2 to TRBJ2-2; D gene unclear. Germline CDR1 is SNHLY and CDR2 is FYNNEI. Deletions cut 7 bases from V and 1 base from J, with 10 bases between. The CDR3 runs to 14 residues. The CDR3 region is CASKWHQNTGELFF. DNA of the CDR3: TGTGCCAGCAAGTGGCACCAGAACACCGGGGAGCTGTTTTTT.

Comments on this clonotype: A much larger clone sits a single nucleotide away, making a read error possible. The CDR3 ends on some other residue instead of the conserved phenylalanine or tryptophan, so this is likely a read error. The chain uses TRBV19 and TRBJ1-2, with D possibly TRBD1 on 5 matching bases. The CDR3 is 13 residues long. V dropped 5 bases and J dropped 4 bases, with 11 bases sitting between them. Germline V gives CDR1 LNHDA, CDR2 SQIVND (reference sequence). CDR3 in amino acids: CASSWDHTYGYTL. The DNA for the CDR3 is TGTGCCAGTAGTTGGGACCACACCTATGGCTACACCCTC.